A selection of T cell receptor beta chains follows, all from one sample in a study of T cell changes during pregnancy in multiple sclerosis. The table came from immunoSEQ multiplex PCR; TCRdb's copy has only in-frame clones and leaves some out. The table lists about 17,000 clones, more than 75% of them singletons. The starting material was CD8+ T cells from peripheral blood mononuclear cells, obtained after pregnancy. The source of these receptors is a female donor with multiple sclerosis, enrolled in a pregnancy study. The CDR3 runs from the conserved cysteine through the conserved F or W. A D gene is named only where the DNA matches it firmly. Where a row states a size, it is once, few, many or the class of an expanded clone; other rows omit it.

J	length	D	V	size	DNA	CDR3
TRBJ1-1	13	-	TRBV7-3	-	TGTGCCAGCAGCTTAAATCAGGGTCAAGAAGCTTTCTTT	CASSLNQGQEAFF
TRBJ2-2	18	-	TRBV6-4	-	TGTGCCAGCAGTGACTCGAGGTCTGAGGGAGAGGTCACCGGGGAGCTGTTTTTT	CASSDSRSEGEVTGELFF
TRBJ2-7	13	-	TRBV2	-	TGTGCCAGCAGTCCCCCACTAAACTACGAGCAGTACTTC	CASSPPLNYEQYF
TRBJ2-7	14	-	TRBV4-3	-	TGCGCCAGCAGCCAAGATGCAGGAACCTACGAGCAGTACTTC	CASSQDAGTYEQYF
TRBJ2-1	15	-	TRBV6-1	many	TGTGCCAGCAGTGAAGTGGTAGGGGAAAGCAATGAGCAGTTCTTC	CASSEVVGESNEQFF
TRBJ1-2	16	-	TRBV2	few	TGTGCCAGCAGTGAAGGTGGCAGGGCTTCTAACTATGGCTACACCTTC	CASSEGGRASNYGYTF
TRBJ1-2	16	-	TRBV9	-	TGTGCCAGCACCGGAGACCTAGGGAGCCTGGACTATGGCTACACCTTC	CASTGDLGSLDYGYTF
TRBJ2-5	16	-	TRBV6-6	-	TGTGCCAGCAGTTACACCCCAGGGAGGTACCAAGAGACTCAGTACTTC	CASSYTPGRYQETQYF
TRBJ2-7	16	TRBD1	TRBV27	-	TGTGCCAGCAGTCCCCTCCCATGGACAGGGGTCTACGAGCAGTACTTC	CASSPLPWTGVYEQYF
TRBJ2-3	13	TRBD2	TRBV30	-	TGTGCCTGTAGCGGGTGGGGCGCAGATACGCAGTATTTT	CACSGWGADTQYF
TRBJ2-7	15	TRBD2	TRBV2	-	TGTGCCAGCAGTGAGTCTAGCGGGAGTTCCCACGAGCAGTACTTC	CASSESSGSSHEQYF